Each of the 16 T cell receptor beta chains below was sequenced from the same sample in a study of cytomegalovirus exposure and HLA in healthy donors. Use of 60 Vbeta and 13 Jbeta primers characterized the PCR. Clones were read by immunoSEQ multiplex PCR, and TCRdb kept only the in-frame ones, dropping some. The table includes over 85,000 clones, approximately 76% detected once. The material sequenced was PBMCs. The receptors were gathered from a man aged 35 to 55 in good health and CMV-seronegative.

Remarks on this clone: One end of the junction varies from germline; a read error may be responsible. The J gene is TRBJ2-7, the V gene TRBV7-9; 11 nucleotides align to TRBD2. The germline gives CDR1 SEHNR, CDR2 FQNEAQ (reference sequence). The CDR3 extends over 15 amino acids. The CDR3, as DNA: TGTTCCAGCAGCTTTACGACTAGCGGGATTGGGGAGCAGTACTTC. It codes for CSSSFTTSGIGEQYF.

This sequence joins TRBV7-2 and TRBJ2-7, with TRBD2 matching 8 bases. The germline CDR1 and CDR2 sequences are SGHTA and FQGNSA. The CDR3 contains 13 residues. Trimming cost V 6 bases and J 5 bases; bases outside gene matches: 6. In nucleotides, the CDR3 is TGTGCCAGCAGTCCCGGGGGGGCCAACGAGCAGTACTTC. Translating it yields CASSPGGANEQYF.

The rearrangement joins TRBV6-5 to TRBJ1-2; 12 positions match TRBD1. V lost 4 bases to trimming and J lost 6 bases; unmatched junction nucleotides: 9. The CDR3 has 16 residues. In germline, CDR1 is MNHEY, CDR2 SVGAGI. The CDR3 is CASSFLPGQGADGYTF. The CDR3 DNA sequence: TGTGCCAGCAGTTTTCTACCGGGACAGGGGGCGGATGGCTACACCTTC.

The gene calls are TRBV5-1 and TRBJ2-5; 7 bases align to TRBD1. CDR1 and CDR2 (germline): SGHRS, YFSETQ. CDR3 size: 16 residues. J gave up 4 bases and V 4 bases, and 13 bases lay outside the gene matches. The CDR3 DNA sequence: TGCGCCAGCAGCATCCTAACCGGGACAGTGGGAGAGACCCAGTACTTC. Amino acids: CASSILTGTVGETQYF.

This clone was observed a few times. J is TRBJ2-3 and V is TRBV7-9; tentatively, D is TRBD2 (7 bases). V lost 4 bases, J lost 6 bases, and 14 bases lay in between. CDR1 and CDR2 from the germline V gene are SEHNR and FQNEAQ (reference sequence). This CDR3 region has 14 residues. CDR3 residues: CASSWGGAWDTQYF. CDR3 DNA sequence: TGTGCCAGCAGCTGGGGGGGGGCCTGGGATACGCAGTATTTT.

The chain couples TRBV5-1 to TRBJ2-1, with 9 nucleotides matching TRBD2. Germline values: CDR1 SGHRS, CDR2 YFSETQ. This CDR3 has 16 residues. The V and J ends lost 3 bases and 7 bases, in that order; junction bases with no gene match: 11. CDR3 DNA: TGCGCCAGCAGCTCCCAGGGCGGGGGGGCCGTTAATGAGCAGTTCTTC. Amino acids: CASSSQGGGAVNEQFF.

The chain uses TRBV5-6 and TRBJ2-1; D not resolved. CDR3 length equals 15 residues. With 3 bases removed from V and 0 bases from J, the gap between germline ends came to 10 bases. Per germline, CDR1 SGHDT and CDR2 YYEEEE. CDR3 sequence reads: CASSYPQSSYNEQFF. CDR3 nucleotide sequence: TGTGCCAGCAGCTATCCACAGAGCTCCTACAATGAGCAGTTCTTC.

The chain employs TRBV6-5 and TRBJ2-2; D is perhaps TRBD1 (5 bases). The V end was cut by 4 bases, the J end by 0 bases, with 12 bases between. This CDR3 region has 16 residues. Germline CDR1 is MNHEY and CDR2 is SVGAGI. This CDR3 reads CASSSSTDSNTGELFF. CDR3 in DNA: TGTGCCAGCAGTTCCTCGACAGACTCGAACACCGGGGAGCTGTTTTTT.

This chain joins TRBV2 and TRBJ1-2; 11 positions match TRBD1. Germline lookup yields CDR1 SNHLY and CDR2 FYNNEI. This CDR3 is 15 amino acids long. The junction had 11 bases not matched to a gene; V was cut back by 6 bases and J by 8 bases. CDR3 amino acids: CASSAAAGQGAGYTF. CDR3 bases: TGTGCCAGCAGCGCTGCCGCTGGACAGGGGGCGGGCTACACCTTC.

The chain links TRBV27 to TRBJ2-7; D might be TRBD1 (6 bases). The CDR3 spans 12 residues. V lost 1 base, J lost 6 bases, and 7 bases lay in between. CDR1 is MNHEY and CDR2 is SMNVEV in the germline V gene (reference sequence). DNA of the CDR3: TGTGCCAGCAGTTTATTACAGGGCGAGCAGTACTTC. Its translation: CASSLLQGEQYF.

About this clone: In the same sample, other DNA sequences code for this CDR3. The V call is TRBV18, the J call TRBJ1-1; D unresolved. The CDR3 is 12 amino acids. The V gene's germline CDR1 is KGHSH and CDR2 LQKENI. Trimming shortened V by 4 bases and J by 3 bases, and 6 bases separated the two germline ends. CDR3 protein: CASSRQDTEAFF. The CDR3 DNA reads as TGTGCCAGCTCACGTCAGGACACTGAAGCTTTCTTT.

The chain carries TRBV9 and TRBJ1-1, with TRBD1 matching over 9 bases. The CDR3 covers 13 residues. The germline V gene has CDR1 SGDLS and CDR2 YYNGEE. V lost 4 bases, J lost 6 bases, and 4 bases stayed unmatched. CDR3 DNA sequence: TGTGCCAGCAGCCTTCGACAGGGGGCTGAAGCTTTCTTT. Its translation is CASSLRQGAEAFF.

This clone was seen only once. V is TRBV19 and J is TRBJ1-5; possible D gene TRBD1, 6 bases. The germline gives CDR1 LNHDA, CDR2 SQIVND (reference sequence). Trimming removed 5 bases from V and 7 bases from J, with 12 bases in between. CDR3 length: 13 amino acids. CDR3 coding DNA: TGTGCCAGTAGTTTATACAGGGACCAGCCCCAGCATTTT. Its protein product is CASSLYRDQPQHF.

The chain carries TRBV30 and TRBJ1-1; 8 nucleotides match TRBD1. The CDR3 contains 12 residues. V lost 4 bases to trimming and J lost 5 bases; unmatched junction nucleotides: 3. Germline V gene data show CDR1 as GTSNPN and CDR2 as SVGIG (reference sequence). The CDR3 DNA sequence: TGTGCCTGGAACCGGGACAGGACTGAAGCTTTCTTT. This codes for CAWNRDRTEAFF. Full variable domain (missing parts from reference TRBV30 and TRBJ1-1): SQTIHQWPATLVQPVGSPLSLECTVEGTSNPNLYWYRQAAGRGLQLLFYSVGIGQISSEVPQNLSASRPQDRQFILSSKKLLLSDSGFYLCAWNRDRTEAFFGQGTRLTVV.

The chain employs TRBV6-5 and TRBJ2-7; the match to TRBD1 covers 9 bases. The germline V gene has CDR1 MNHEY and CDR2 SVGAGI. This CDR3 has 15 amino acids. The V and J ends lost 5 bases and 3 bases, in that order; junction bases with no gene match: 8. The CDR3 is CASSLRTGEGYEQYF. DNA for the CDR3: TGTGCCAGCAGTCTAAGGACAGGGGAGGGCTACGAGCAGTACTTC.

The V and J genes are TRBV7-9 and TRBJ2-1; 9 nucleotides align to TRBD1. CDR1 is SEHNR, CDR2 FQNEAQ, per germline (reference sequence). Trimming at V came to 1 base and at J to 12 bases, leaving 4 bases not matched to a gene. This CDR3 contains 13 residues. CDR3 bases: TGTGCCAGCAGCTTAGGGACAGGGGATTTGCAGTTCTTC. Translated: CASSLGTGDLQFF. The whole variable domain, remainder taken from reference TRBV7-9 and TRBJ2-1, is DTGVSQNPRHKITKRGQNVTFRCDPISEHNRLYWYRQTLGQGPEFLTYFQNEAQLEKSRLLSDRFSAERPKGSFSTLEIQRTEQGDSAMYLCASSLGTGDLQFFGPGTRLTVL.